This entry describes one T cell receptor beta chain. CDR1 LNHDA and CDR2 SQIVND come from the germline V gene (reference sequence). The CDR3 is 15 amino acids. Trimming removed 6 bases from V and 6 bases from J; junction bases left unmatched: 9. This sample was taken from a study of blood T cell repertoires in COVID-19. Study-wide context: COVID-19 samples from acute and convalescent phases originated in the United States, Italy and Spain. T cells, B-cell-depleted T cells, or PBMCs supplied cDNA or gDNA.

Original handling: Quantification of nucleated cells was approximated via reference gene primer amplification. Sequencing used immunoSEQ multiplex PCR; TCRdb keeps in-frame clones, though not all of them. Clonal size and the V and J genes are those of that table, whereas D and trimming came from the DNA. The sample includes just under 90,000 clones, 70% to 90% of them seen just once. The chain carries TRBV19 and TRBJ2-7; TRBD1 agrees at 12 bases. The sequence derives from a woman aged 80 or over with acute or convalescent COVID-19. The specimen sequenced was peripheral blood. The CDR3 region has the DNA TGTGCCAGTAGCCTAGACGGGACAGGGGGCGCCGAGCAGTACTTC. It is translated as CASSLDGTGGAEQYF.